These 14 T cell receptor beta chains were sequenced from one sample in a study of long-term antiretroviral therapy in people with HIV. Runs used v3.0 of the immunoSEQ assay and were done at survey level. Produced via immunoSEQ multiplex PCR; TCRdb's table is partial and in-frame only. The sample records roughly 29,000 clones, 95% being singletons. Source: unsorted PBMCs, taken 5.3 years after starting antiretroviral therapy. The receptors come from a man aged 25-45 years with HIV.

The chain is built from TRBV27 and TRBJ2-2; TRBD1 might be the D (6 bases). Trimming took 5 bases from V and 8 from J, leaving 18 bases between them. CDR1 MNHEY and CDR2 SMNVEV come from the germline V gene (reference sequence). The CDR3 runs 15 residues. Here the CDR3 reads CASSLRDNPLGELFF. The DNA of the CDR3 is TGTGCCAGCAGTCTAAGGGACAACCCATTAGGGGAGCTGTTTTTT.

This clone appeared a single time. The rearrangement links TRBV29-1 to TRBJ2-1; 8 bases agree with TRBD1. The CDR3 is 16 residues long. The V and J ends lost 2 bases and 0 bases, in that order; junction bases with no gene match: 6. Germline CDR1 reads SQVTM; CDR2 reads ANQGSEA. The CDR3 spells CSVENNRGISYNEQFF. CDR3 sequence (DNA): TGCAGCGTTGAAAATAACAGGGGGATCTCCTACAATGAGCAGTTCTTC.

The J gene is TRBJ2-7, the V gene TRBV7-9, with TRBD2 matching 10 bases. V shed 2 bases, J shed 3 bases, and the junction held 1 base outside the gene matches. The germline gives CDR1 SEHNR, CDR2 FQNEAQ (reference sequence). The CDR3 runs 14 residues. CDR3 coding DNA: TGTGCCAGCAGCTTAAGCGGGGGGGGCTACGAGCAGTACTTC. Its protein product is CASSLSGGGYEQYF.

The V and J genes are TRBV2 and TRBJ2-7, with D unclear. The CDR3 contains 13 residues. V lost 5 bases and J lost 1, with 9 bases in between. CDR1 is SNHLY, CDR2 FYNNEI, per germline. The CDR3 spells CASSYTESYEQYF. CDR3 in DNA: TGTGCCAGCAGTTATACAGAATCCTACGAGCAGTACTTC.

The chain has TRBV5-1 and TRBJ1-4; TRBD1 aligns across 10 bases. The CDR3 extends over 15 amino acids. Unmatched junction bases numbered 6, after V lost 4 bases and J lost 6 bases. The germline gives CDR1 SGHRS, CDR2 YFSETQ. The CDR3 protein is CASSLTGGRDEKLFF. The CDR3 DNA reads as TGCGCCAGCAGCCTGACAGGGGGCAGGGATGAAAAACTGTTTTTT.

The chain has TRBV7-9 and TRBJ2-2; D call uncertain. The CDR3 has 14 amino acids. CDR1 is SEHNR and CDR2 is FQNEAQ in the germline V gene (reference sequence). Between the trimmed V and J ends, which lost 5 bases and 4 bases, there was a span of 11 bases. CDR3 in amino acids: CASSRGRVTGELFF. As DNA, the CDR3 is TGTGCCAGCAGCCGTGGACGGGTCACCGGGGAGCTGTTTTTT.

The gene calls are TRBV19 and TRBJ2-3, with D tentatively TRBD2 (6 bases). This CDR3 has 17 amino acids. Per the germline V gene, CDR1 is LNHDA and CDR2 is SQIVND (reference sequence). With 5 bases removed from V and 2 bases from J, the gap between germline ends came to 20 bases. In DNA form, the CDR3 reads TGTGCCAGTAGTGCGGGAATCCGGGCCATCCTCACAGATACGCAGTATTTT. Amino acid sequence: CASSAGIRAILTDTQYF.

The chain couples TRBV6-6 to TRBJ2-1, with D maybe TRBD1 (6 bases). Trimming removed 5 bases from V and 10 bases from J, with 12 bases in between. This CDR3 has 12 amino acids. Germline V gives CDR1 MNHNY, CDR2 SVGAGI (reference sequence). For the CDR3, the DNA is TGTGCCAGCAGTCTTGAAGACAGGGAGCAGTTCTTC. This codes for CASSLEDREQFF.

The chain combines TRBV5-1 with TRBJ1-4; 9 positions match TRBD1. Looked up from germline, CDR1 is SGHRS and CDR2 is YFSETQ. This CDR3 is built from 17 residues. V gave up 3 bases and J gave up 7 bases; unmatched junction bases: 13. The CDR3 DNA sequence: TGCGCCAGCAGCTCTAACTCTCGGGGACAGGGTAGTGAAAAACTGTTTTTT. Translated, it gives CASSSNSRGQGSEKLFF.

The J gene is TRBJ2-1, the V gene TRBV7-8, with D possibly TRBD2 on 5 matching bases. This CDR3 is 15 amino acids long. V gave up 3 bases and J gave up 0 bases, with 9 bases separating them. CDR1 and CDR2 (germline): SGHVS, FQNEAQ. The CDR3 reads CASSFGGSSYNEQFF. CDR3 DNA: TGTGCCAGCAGCTTTGGTGGGAGCTCCTACAATGAGCAGTTCTTC. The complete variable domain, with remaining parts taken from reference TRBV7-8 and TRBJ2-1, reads GAGVSQSPRYKVAKRGQDVALRCDPISGHVSLFWYQQALGQGPEFLTYFQNEAQLDKSGLPSDRFFAERPEGSVSTLKIQRTQQEDSAVYLCASSFGGSSYNEQFFGPGTRLTVL.

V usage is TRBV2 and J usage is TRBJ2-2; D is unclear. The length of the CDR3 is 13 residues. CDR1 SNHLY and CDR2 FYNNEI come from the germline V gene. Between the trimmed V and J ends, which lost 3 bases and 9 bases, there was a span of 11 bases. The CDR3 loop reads CASSDPAHWELFF. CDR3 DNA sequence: TGTGCCAGCAGTGACCCGGCGCACTGGGAGCTGTTTTTT.

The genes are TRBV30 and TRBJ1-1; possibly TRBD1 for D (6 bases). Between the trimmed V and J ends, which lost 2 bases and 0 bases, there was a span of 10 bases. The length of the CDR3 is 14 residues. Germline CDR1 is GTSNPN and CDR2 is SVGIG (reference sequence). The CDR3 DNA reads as TGTGCCTGGAGTTCGGGGACATTGAACACTGAAGCTTTCTTT. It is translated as CAWSSGTLNTEAFF.

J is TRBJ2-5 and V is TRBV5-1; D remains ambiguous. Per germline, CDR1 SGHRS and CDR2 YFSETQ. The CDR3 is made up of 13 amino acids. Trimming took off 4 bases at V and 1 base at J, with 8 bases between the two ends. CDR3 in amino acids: CASSPGVQETQYF. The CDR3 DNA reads TGCGCCAGCAGCCCTGGGGTCCAAGAGACCCAGTACTTC.

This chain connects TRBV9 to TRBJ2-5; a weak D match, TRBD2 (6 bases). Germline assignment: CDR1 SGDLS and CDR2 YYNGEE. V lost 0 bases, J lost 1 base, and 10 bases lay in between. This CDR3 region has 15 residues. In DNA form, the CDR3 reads TGTGCCAGCAGCGTAGGGACTAACCTCCAAGAGACCCAGTACTTC. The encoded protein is CASSVGTNLQETQYF.